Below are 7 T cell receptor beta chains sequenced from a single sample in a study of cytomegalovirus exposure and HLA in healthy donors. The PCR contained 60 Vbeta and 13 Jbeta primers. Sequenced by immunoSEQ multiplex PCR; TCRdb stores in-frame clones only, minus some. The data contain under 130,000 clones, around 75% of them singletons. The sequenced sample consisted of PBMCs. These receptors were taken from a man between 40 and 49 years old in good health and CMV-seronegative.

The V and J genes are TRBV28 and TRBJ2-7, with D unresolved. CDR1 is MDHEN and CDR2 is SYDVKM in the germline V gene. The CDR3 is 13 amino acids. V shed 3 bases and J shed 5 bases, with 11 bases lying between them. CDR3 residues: CASSLTERNEQYF. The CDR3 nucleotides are TGTGCCAGCAGTTTGACCGAGAGGAACGAGCAGTACTTC.

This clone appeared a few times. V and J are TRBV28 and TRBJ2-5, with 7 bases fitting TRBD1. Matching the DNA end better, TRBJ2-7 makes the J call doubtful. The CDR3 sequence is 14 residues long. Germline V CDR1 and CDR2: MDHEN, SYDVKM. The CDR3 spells CASSWDRSSYEQYF. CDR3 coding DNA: TGTGCCAGCAGTTGGGACAGAAGCTCCTACGAGCAGTACTTC.

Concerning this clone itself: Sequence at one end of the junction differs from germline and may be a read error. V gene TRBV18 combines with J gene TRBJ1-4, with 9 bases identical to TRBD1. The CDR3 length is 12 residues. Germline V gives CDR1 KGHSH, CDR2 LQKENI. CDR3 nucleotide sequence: TGTGCCAGCTCACTAGACCGGGACAGGGTATCATTT. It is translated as CASSLDRDRVSF.

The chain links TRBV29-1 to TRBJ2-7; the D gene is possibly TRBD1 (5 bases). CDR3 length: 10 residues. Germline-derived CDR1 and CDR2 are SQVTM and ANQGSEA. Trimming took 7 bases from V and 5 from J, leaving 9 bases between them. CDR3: CSAGRDEQYF. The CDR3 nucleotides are TGCAGCGCCGGCAGGGACGAGCAGTACTTC.

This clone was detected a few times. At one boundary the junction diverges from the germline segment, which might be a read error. This CDR3 reads CASSSNAGNAEAFF. Written as DNA, the CDR3 is TGTGCCAGCAGTTCAAACGCAGGGAACGCTGAAGCTTTCTTT. The chain uses TRBV27 and TRBJ1-1, with D tentatively TRBD1 (5 bases). CDR3 size: 14 residues. Germline assignment: CDR1 MNHEY and CDR2 SMNVEV (reference sequence).

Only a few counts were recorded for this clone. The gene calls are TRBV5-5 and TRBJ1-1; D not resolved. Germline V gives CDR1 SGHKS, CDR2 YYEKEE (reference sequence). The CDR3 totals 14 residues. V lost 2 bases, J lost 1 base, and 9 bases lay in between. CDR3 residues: CASSLNVANTEAFF. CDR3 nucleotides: TGTGCCAGCAGCTTAAATGTGGCGAACACTGAAGCTTTCTTT.

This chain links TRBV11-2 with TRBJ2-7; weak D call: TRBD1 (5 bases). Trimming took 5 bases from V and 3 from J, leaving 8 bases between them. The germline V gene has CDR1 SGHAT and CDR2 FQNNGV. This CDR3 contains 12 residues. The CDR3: CASSRTGYEQYF. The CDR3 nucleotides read TGTGCCAGCAGCCGCACAGGCTACGAGCAGTACTTC.